The source of this T cell receptor (beta chain) is a study of cytomegalovirus exposure and HLA in healthy donors. Overall study results and limits: Cytomegalovirus association was assigned to about 180 TCR beta chains.

Turning to this clone: What it binds is unknown.

A multiplex PCR was run with 60 Vbeta primers and 13 Jbeta primers. The method was immunoSEQ multiplex PCR; TCRdb's version includes in-frame clones alone and lacks a portion of them. The sample gives some 70,000 clones, more than 75% of which show up once; about 8% is in the top ten. V shed 2 bases and J shed 0 bases, with 8 bases lying between them. The CDR3 has 15 residues. Looked up from germline, CDR1 is SNHLY and CDR2 is FYNNEI. This sequence joins TRBV2 and TRBJ1-5; a possible D gene is TRBD1 (5 bases). Sequencing was carried out using PBMCs. The TCR originated in a man between 18 and 35 years old in good health and CMV-seropositive. CDR3 protein: CASSEWGGSNQPQHF. CDR3 coding DNA: TGTGCCAGCAGTGAATGGGGGGGTAGCAATCAGCCCCAGCATTTT.